One sample yielded the 27 T cell receptor beta chains listed below, sequenced in a study of T cells in Graves' hyperthyroidism and ophthalmopathy. Using RNA transcripts as the source, TCR beta CDR3 regions were amplified. First-round RT-PCR targeting the TCR CDR3 was performed with the HTBI primer set. In TCRdb, the multiplex PCR reads were re-called with MiXCR into one record per CDR3 protein. This table has approximately 590,000 distinct CDR3 sequences, approximately 44% appearing once. The specimen was peripheral blood or thyroid tissue (not recorded which). These receptors all stem from a woman aged 18-29 years with Graves' hyperthyroidism.

The rearrangement uses TRBV6-5 and TRBJ1-3; D gene unclear. Per germline, CDR1 MNHEY and CDR2 SVGAGI. This CDR3 spans 15 amino acids. Deletions cut 0 bases from V and 0 bases from J, with 6 bases between. The chain's CDR3 is CASSYSMSSGNTIYF. Written as DNA, the CDR3 is TGTGCCAGCAGTTACTCGATGAGCTCTGGAAACACCATATATTTT.

This clonotype was seen only a few times. The CDR3 DNA sequence: TGCAGCGTTGAAGATAACAGGGGCAACTACGAGCAGTACTTC. Residues: CSVEDNRGNYEQYF. The chain combines TRBV29-1 with TRBJ2-7, with 7 bases fitting TRBD1. The J segment lost 3 bases and the V segment lost 0 bases, leaving 5 bases of the junction unmatched. The CDR3 is 14 residues long. The V gene's germline CDR1 is SQVTM and CDR2 ANQGSEA.

This clonotype was observed many times. The chain is built from TRBV24-1 and TRBJ1-1; D is unresolved. This CDR3 contains 14 residues. Germline V gives CDR1 KGHDR, CDR2 SFDVKD. Trimming took 3 bases from V and 1 from J, leaving 8 bases between them. CDR3 region: CATSDRGPNTEAFF. The CDR3 nucleotides are TGTGCCACCAGTGATCGCGGGCCGAACACTGAAGCTTTCTTT.

This sequence joins TRBV6-1 and TRBJ1-1, with D uncertain. V shed 5 bases and J shed 2 bases, with 12 bases lying between them. The germline gives CDR1 MNHNS, CDR2 SASEGT. The CDR3 runs 14 residues. CDR3 protein: CASSYGYDNTEAFF. DNA for the CDR3: TGTGCCAGCAGTTACGGGTATGACAACACTGAAGCTTTCTTT.

The CDR3 region is CATGPGRENTEAFF. The CDR3, as DNA: TGTGCCACCGGACCCGGACGGGAGAACACTGAAGCTTTCTTT. This chain connects TRBV10-3 to TRBJ1-1; no firm D call. The V gene's germline CDR1 is ENHRY and CDR2 SYGVKD. The CDR3 length is 14 residues. Trimming shortened V by 10 bases and J by 1 base, and 16 bases separated the two germline ends.

This clonotype was recorded only once. This sequence joins TRBV7-2 and TRBJ2-7; 12 bases are shared with TRBD2. The J segment lost 4 bases and the V segment lost 7 bases, leaving 20 bases of the junction unmatched. Germline loops: CDR1 SGHTA, CDR2 FQGNSA. The CDR3 runs to 19 residues. The CDR3 spells CASTLRTSGIRGVPYEQYF. In nucleotides, the CDR3 is TGTGCCAGCACCTTGAGGACTAGCGGGATTAGAGGCGTTCCTTACGAGCAGTACTTC.

The rearrangement joins TRBV24-1 to TRBJ2-2; D gene ambiguous. Trimming took off 6 bases at V and 0 bases at J, with 13 bases between the two ends. In germline, CDR1 is KGHDR, CDR2 SFDVKD. The CDR3 has 16 amino acids. The CDR3: CATSIGGLSNTGELFF. CDR3 DNA: TGTGCCACCAGTATCGGCGGCCTCTCGAACACCGGGGAGCTGTTTTTT.

This clonotype was found a few times. The V gene is TRBV12-3 or TRBV12-4, the J gene TRBJ1-5, with TRBD1 matching over 8 bases. The junction had 5 bases not matched to a gene; V was cut back by 7 bases and J by 0 bases. CDR3 size: 15 residues. The CDR3 here is CASTRTGISNQPQHF. For the CDR3, the DNA is TGTGCCAGCACTCGGACAGGGATTAGCAATCAGCCCCAGCATTTT.

The chain is built from TRBV29-1 and TRBJ1-5, with D maybe TRBD1 (6 bases). Germline V lookup: CDR1 SQVTM, CDR2 ANQGSEA. The CDR3 has 11 amino acids. The germline V and J ends were trimmed by 6 bases and 7 bases, with 10 bases remaining between them. This CDR3 is CSVTGTQPQHF. In DNA, the CDR3 is TGCAGCGTAACAGGGACCCAGCCCCAGCATTTT. Filled out from reference TRBV29-1 and TRBJ1-5, the complete variable domain reads SAVISQKPSRDICQRGTSLTIQCQVDSQVTMMFWYRQQPGQSLTLIATANQGSEATYESGFVIDKFPISRPNLTFSTLTVSNMSPEDSSIYLCSVTGTQPQHFGDGTRLSIL.

This clonotype was observed at least ten times. The chain has TRBV7-9 and TRBJ1-6; 7 bases are a match to TRBD1. Trimming cost V 4 bases and J 8 bases; bases outside gene matches: 5. Germline V gene data show CDR1 as SEHNR and CDR2 as FQNEAQ (reference sequence). This CDR3 spans 14 amino acids. CDR3 nucleotide sequence: TGTGCCAGCAGCTCCAGGGGGAAGTATTCACCCCTCCACTTT. It encodes CASSSRGKYSPLHF.

This clonotype has at least ten counts. This sequence joins TRBV20-1 and TRBJ1-5; D may be TRBD1 (5 bases). CDR3 length: 13 amino acids. V shed 5 bases and J shed 0 bases, with 8 bases lying between them. Germline CDR1 and CDR2: DFQATT and SNEGSKA (reference sequence). CDR3 nucleotides: TGCAGTGCTTCGACAGATAGCAATCAGCCCCAGCATTTT. Translated: CSASTDSNQPQHF.

The chain is built from TRBV20-1 and TRBJ1-5; D is uncertain. The CDR3 covers 14 residues. The V end was cut by 3 bases, the J end by 0 bases, with 9 bases between. Germline CDR1 and CDR2: DFQATT and SNEGSKA (reference sequence). CDR3 amino acids: CSASIRYSNQPQHF. CDR3 nucleotides: TGCAGTGCTAGCATCAGGTATAGCAATCAGCCCCAGCATTTT.

This clonotype appeared a few times. The rearrangement joins TRBV20-1 to TRBJ1-2; D may be TRBD1 (5 bases). Looked up from germline, CDR1 is DFQATT and CDR2 is SNEGSKA (reference sequence). Trimming stripped 3 bases from V and 6 bases from J, with 11 bases between. This CDR3 spans 12 amino acids. The CDR3 spells CSARGRGNGYTF. As DNA, the CDR3 is TGCAGTGCTAGGGGGCGAGGGAATGGCTACACCTTC.

This clonotype was detected a few times. The chain is built from TRBV10-3 and TRBJ1-2; TRBD1 agrees at 9 bases. CDR1 is ENHRY and CDR2 is SYGVKD in the germline V gene. Germline trimming cut 10 bases from V and 0 bases from J; bases unmatched to any gene: 12. The CDR3 covers 16 residues. The CDR3 loop is CASRGIQGAPNYGYTF. Written as DNA, the CDR3 is TGTGCCAGCAGAGGAATACAGGGGGCGCCTAACTATGGCTACACCTTC.

This rearrangement joins TRBV20-1 to TRBJ2-7; unclear D gene. The CDR3 is 15 amino acids. Trimming left V 1 base short and J 3 bases short, with 16 bases between. The germline V gene has CDR1 DFQATT and CDR2 SNEGSKA (reference sequence). Here the CDR3 DNA reads TGCAGTGCTAGAGGTCGCACAAATGGAATCTACGAGCAGTACTTC. Protein: CSARGRTNGIYEQYF.

V is TRBV10-3 and J is TRBJ1-3, with D possibly matching TRBD1 (6 bases). The ends were cut back, 7 bases at V and 1 base at J, with 17 bases in the middle. Germline loops: CDR1 ENHRY, CDR2 SYGVKD. This CDR3 spans 16 amino acids. The DNA of the CDR3 is TGTGCCATCACAGGGGAAAAGGGATCTTCTGGAAACACCATATATTTT. This gives the protein CAITGEKGSSGNTIYF.

The V gene is TRBV15, the J gene TRBJ2-2, with TRBD2 matching over 15 bases. Germline assignment: CDR1 LNHNV and CDR2 YYDKDF (reference sequence). V shed 3 bases and J 4 bases; nucleotides not matched to a gene: 3. The CDR3 contains 17 residues. CDR3 coding DNA: TGTGCCACCAGCAGCCTGGGACTAGCGGGAGGCACCGGGGAGCTGTTTTTT. Its translation: CATSSLGLAGGTGELFF.

Worth noting for this clonotype: It may be a read error: a sequence one base away is much more abundant. The chain links TRBV29-1 to TRBJ2-5; D uncertain. V shed 0 bases and J shed 6 bases, with 8 bases lying between them. The length of the CDR3 is 12 residues. Germline V gives CDR1 SQVTM, CDR2 ANQGSEA. Here the CDR3 reads CSVEEVGQTQYF. The CDR3 DNA sequence: TGCAGCGTTGAAGAGGTTGGCCAGACCCAGTACTTC.

The CDR3 region is CARPNNREPNYGYTF. Written as DNA, the CDR3 is TGTGCTAGACCAAATAACAGGGAACCGAACTATGGCTACACCTTC. The chain links TRBV24-1 to TRBJ1-2, with TRBD1 as a possible D gene (6 bases). The CDR3 covers 15 residues. Germline V gene lookup returns CDR1 KGHDR and CDR2 SFDVKD.

For this clonotype: A junction boundary mismatches the germline segment, possibly from a read error. V and J are TRBV10-3 and TRBJ1-4, with D possibly being TRBD1 (5 bases). The germline CDR1 and CDR2 sequences are ENHRY and SYGVKD. This CDR3 is built from 14 residues. The DNA for the CDR3 is TGTGCCAGCAGTAGGACATCACGGTCCGAAAAACTGTTTTTT. This sequence encodes CASSRTSRSEKLFF.

This clonotype was recorded many times. The DNA for the CDR3 is TGTGCCAGCAGCGGCCGGCCTTATAGCAATCAGCCCCAGCATTTT. Encoded protein: CASSGRPYSNQPQHF. The J gene is TRBJ1-5, the V gene TRBV2; D is ambiguous. This CDR3 has 15 amino acids. Between the trimmed V and J ends, which lost 6 bases and 0 bases, there was a span of 12 bases. Per germline, CDR1 SNHLY and CDR2 FYNNEI.

Turning to this clonotype: This could be a read error, since a much larger clone is one nucleotide away. This rearrangement joins TRBV7-7 to TRBJ2-7; D gene ambiguous. CDR3 length: 12 amino acids. From germline, CDR1 is SSHAT and CDR2 FNYEAQ (reference sequence). The germline V and J ends were trimmed by 3 bases and 5 bases, with 8 bases remaining between them. CDR3 residues: CASSFDNHEQYF. Written as DNA, the CDR3 is TGTGCCAGCAGCTTTGACAACCACGAGCAGTACTTC.

This clonotype was observed a few times. V is TRBV5-1 and J is TRBJ2-5; 8 nucleotides align to TRBD2. The CDR3 has 14 amino acids. The germline CDR1 and CDR2 sequences are SGHRS and YFSETQ. With V trimmed by 0 bases and J by 7 bases, 5 bases remained unmatched. CDR3 coding DNA: TGCGCCAGCAGCTTGGATACTAGCGGCCGGACCCAGTACTTC. It encodes CASSLDTSGRTQYF.

This clonotype was seen ten or more times. The J gene is TRBJ2-7, the V gene TRBV10-3, with TRBD2 identical over 9 bases. The J segment lost 6 bases and the V segment lost 4 bases, leaving 10 bases of the junction unmatched. The CDR3 runs 15 residues. Per the germline V gene, CDR1 is ENHRY and CDR2 is SYGVKD. DNA of the CDR3: TGTGCCATCAGTGTGGGTAGCGGGAGTTCGCGCGAGCAGTACTTC. It is translated as CAISVGSGSSREQYF.

The V gene is TRBV7-3, the J gene TRBJ1-1; tentatively, D is TRBD1 (6 bases). CDR1 is SGHTA, CDR2 FQGTGA, per germline. The CDR3 is made up of 15 amino acids. Trimming shortened V by 3 bases and J by 3 bases, and 14 bases separated the two germline ends. CDR3 amino acids: CASSLPGAGDTEAFF. The CDR3 nucleotides are TGTGCCAGCAGCTTGCCCGGGGCAGGGGACACTGAAGCTTTCTTT. Together with reference TRBV7-3 and TRBJ1-1, the CDR3 gives the full variable domain: GAGVSQTPSNKVTEKGKYVELRCDPISGHTALYWYRQSLGQGPEFLIYFQGTGAADDSGLPNDRFFAVRPEGSVSTLKIQRTERGDSAVYLCASSLPGAGDTEAFFGQGTRLTVV.

The chain employs TRBV19 and TRBJ2-2; D not certain. In germline, CDR1 is LNHDA, CDR2 SQIVND (reference sequence). V was trimmed by 4 bases and J by 5 bases, leaving 11 bases between them. CDR3 length equals 14 residues. DNA for the CDR3: TGTGCCAGTAGTAACCGGCCCCGAACCGGGGAGCTGTTTTTT. This codes for CASSNRPRTGELFF.

This clonotype occurred once. The V and J genes are TRBV15 and TRBJ1-4; 8 bases agree with TRBD1. The germline V gene has CDR1 LNHNV and CDR2 YYDKDF (reference sequence). The CDR3 spans 15 residues. With V trimmed by 4 bases and J by 10 bases, 11 bases remained unmatched. The CDR3 nucleotides read TGTGCCACCAGCATACCGGGACAGGAGGGCGTAAAACTGTTTTTT. Protein sequence: CATSIPGQEGVKLFF.